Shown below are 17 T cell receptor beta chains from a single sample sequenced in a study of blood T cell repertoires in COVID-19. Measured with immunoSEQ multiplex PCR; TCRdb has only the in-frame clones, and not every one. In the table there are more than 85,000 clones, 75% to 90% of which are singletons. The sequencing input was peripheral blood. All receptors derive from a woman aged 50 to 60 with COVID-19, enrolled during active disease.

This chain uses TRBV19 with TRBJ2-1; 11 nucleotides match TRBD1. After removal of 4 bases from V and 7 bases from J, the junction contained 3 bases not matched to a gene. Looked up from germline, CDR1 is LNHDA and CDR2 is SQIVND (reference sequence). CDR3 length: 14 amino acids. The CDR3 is CASSNGQGANEQFF. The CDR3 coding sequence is TGTGCCAGTAGTAACGGACAGGGGGCGAATGAGCAGTTCTTC. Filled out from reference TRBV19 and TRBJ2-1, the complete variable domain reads DGGITQSPKYLFRKEGQNVTLSCEQNLNHDAMYWYRQDPGQGLRLIYYSQIVNDFQKGDIAEGYSVSREKKESFPLTVTSAQKNPTAFYLCASSNGQGANEQFFGPGTRLTVL.

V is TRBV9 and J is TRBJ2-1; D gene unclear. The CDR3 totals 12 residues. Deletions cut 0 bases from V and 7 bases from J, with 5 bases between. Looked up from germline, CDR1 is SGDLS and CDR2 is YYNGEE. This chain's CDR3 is CASSVGPNEQFF. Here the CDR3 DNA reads TGTGCCAGCAGCGTAGGTCCAAATGAGCAGTTCTTC.

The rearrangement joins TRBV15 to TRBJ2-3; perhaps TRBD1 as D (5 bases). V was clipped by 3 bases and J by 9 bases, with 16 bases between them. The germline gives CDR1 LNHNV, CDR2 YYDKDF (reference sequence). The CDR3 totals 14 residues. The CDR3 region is CATSRDTQVRTQYF. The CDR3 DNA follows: TGTGCCACCAGCAGGGACACCCAAGTTAGGACGCAGTATTTT.

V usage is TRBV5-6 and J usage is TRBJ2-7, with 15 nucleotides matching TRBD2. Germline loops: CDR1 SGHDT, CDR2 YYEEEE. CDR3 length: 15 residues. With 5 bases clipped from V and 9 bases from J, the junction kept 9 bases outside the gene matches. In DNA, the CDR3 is TGTGCCAGCAGTCAAACCGGACTAGCGGGGGGGAGGCAGTACTTC. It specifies CASSQTGLAGGRQYF.

CDR3 sequence (DNA): TGTGCCAGCAGCTTGGGACAGGGACTGAGGAACGAGCAGTACTTC. Encoded protein: CASSLGQGLRNEQYF. This chain connects TRBV7-9 to TRBJ2-7, with 9 bases that match TRBD1. CDR1 is SEHNR, CDR2 FQNEAQ, per germline (reference sequence). This CDR3 spans 15 amino acids. V lost 3 bases and J lost 5; bases outside the gene matches: 8.

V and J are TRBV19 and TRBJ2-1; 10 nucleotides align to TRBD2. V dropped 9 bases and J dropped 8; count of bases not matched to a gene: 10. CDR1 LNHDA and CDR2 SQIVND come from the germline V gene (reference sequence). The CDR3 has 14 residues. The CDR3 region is CASESGGAGDEQFF. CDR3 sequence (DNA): TGTGCCAGCGAGAGCGGGGGGGCCGGGGATGAGCAGTTCTTC.

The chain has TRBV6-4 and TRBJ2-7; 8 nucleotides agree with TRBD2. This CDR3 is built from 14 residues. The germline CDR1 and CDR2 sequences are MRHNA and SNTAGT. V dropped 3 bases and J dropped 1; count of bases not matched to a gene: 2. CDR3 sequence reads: CASSESSGSYEQYF. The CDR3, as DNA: TGTGCCAGCAGTGAGTCTAGCGGGTCCTACGAGCAGTACTTC.

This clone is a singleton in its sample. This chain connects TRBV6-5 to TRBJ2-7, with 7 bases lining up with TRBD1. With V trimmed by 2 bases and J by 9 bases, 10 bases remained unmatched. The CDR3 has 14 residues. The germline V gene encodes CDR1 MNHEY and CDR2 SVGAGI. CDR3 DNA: TGTGCCAGCAGTTACACCACAGGGGTCTTCGGGCAGTACTTC. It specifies CASSYTTGVFGQYF.

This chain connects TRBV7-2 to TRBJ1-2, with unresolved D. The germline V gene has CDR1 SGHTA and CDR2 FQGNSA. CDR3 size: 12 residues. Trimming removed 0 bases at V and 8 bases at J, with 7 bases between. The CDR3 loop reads CASSLAQRGYTF. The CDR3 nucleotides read TGTGCCAGCAGCTTAGCACAGCGGGGCTACACCTTC.

The CDR3 here is CATRQGALGEQFF. For the CDR3, the DNA is TGTGCCACCCGACAGGGGGCGCTGGGTGAGCAGTTCTTC. V usage is TRBV19 and J usage is TRBJ2-1, with 10 bases that match TRBD1. V lost 10 bases and J lost 9; bases outside the gene matches: 9. CDR1 and CDR2 from the germline V gene are LNHDA and SQIVND (reference sequence). The CDR3 runs 13 residues.

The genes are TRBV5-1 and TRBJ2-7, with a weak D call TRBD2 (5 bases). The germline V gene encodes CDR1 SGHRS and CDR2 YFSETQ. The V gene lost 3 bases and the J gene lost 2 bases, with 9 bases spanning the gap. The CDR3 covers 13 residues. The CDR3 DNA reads TGCGCCAGCAGCTCGGGAACCCCCTACGAGCAGTACTTC. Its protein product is CASSSGTPYEQYF. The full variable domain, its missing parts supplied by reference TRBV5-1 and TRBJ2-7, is KAGVTQTPRYLIKTRGQQVTLSCSPISGHRSVSWYQQTPGQGLQFLFEYFSETQRNKGNFPGRFSGRQFSNSRSEMNVSTLELGDSALYLCASSSGTPYEQYFGPGTRLTVT.

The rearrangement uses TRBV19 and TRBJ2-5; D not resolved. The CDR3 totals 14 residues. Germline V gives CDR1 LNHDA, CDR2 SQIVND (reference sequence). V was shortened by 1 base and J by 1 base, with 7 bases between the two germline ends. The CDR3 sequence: CASSIGHSQETQYF. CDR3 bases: TGTGCCAGTAGTATAGGGCACAGCCAAGAGACCCAGTACTTC.

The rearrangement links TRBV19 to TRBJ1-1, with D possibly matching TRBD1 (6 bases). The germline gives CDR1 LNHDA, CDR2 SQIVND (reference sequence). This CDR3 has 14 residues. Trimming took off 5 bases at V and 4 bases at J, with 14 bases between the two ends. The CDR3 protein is CASSGQLWGTEAFF. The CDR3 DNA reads TGTGCCAGTAGTGGACAGCTATGGGGCACTGAAGCTTTCTTT.

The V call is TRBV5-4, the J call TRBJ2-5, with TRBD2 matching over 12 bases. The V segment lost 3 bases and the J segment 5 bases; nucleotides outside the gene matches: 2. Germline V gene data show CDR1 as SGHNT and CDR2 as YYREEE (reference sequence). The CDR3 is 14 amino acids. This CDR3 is CASSSGLAGETQYF. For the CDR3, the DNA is TGTGCCAGCAGCTCTGGACTAGCGGGGGAGACCCAGTACTTC.

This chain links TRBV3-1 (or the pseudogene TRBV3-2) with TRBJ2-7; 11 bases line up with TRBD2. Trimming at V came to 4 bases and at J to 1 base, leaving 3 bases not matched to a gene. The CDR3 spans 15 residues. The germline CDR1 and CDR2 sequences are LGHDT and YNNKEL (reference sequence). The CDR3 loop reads CASSLGTSGSYEQYF. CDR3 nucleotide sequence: TGTGCCAGCAGCCTCGGGACTAGCGGTTCCTACGAGCAGTACTTC.

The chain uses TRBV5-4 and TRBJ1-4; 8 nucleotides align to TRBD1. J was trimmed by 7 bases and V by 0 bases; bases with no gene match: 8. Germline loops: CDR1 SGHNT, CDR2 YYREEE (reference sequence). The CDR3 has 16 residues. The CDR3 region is CASSLAGGYSGEKLFF. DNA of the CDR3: TGTGCCAGCAGCTTGGCAGGGGGCTATTCCGGTGAAAAACTGTTTTTT. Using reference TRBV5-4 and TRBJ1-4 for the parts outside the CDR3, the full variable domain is ETGVTQSPTHLIKTRGQQVTLRCSSQSGHNTVSWYQQALGQGPQFIFQYYREEENGRGNFPPRFSGLQFPNYSSELNVNALELDDSALYLCASSLAGGYSGEKLFFGSGTQLSVL.

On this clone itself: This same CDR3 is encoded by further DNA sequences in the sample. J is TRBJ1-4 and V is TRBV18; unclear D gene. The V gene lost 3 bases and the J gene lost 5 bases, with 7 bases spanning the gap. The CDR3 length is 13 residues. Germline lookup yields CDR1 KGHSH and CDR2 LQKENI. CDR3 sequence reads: CASSPRENEKLFF. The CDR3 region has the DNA TGTGCCAGCTCACCTCGGGAAAATGAAAAACTGTTTTTT.